The next 4 T cell receptor beta chains were all read from a single sample in a study of blood T cells in healthy people across ages. Then a second PCR, running roughly 6 to 12 cycles, was carried out with a sample-barcoded 5' primer and a J-beta primer mix. TCRdb analysed the 5' RACE reads with MiXCR anew, one entry per CDR3 protein. The table shows 980,000 or so distinct CDR3 sequences, with roughly 43% occurring only once. Input material: blood. These TCRs come from a man aged 25-40 years in good health.

This clonotype has at least ten counts. The chain couples TRBV18 to TRBJ2-1, with TRBD2 matching over 10 bases. V shed 3 bases and J 5 bases; nucleotides not matched to a gene: 10. CDR3 length: 17 residues. Germline values: CDR1 KGHSH, CDR2 LQKENI. CDR3 DNA sequence: TGTGCCAGCTCACCGTTCCGCCAGCGGGGGGGGAACAATGAGCAGTTCTTC. This translates into CASSPFRQRGGNNEQFF.

The chain employs TRBV28 and TRBJ2-7; 11 bases are a match to TRBD2. The V gene's germline CDR1 is MDHEN and CDR2 SYDVKM. The CDR3 is 15 residues long. The junction had 3 bases not matched to a gene; V was cut back by 3 bases and J by 2 bases. The CDR3 nucleotides are TGTGCCAGCAGTTTCCAGACTAGCGGGGCCTACGAGCAGTACTTC. As protein: CASSFQTSGAYEQYF. The variable domain in full, with the rest retrieved from reference TRBV28 and TRBJ2-7, is DVKVTQSSRYLVKRTGEKVFLECVQDMDHENMFWYRQDPGLGLRLIYFSYDVKMKEKGDIPEGYSVSREKKERFSLILESASTNQTSMYLCASSFQTSGAYEQYFGPGTRLTVT.

The rearrangement joins TRBV4-3 to TRBJ2-1, with 7 positions matching TRBD1. This CDR3 contains 15 residues. Germline V gives CDR1 LGHNA, CDR2 YSLEER. Trimming removed 0 bases from V and 5 bases from J; junction bases left unmatched: 4. This CDR3 is CASSQDVDRDNEQFF. CDR3 in DNA: TGCGCCAGCAGCCAAGACGTCGACAGGGACAATGAGCAGTTCTTC.

For this clonotype: At one end the junction does not follow the germline gene, possibly because of a read error. The gene calls are TRBV20-1 and TRBJ2-1; 9 nucleotides align to TRBD2. Per germline, CDR1 DFQATT and CDR2 SNEGSKA (reference sequence). The CDR3 runs 18 residues. CDR3: CSARDVAGVRKSYHEQFF. DNA of the CDR3: TGCAGTGCTAGAGATGTAGCGGGGGTGCGGAAATCCTACCATGAGCAGTTCTTC.